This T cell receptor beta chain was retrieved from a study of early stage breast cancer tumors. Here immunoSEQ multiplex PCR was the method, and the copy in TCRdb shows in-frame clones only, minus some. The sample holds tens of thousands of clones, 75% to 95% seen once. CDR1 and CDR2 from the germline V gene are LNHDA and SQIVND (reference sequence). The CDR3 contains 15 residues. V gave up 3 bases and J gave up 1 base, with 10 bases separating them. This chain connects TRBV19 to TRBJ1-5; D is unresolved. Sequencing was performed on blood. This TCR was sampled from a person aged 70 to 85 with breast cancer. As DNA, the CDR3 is TGTGCCAGTAGTATTCAGCTGGGCAGCAATCAGCCCCAGCATTTT. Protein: CASSIQLGSNQPQHF. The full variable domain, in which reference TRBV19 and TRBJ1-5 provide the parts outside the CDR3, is DGGITQSPKYLFRKEGQNVTLSCEQNLNHDAMYWYRQDPGQGLRLIYYSQIVNDFQKGDIAEGYSVSREKKESFPLTVTSAQKNPTAFYLCASSIQLGSNQPQHFGDGTRLSIL.